This T cell receptor (beta chain) was identified during a study of shared clonotypes between healthy human individuals. General study points: Relative to memory subsets, naive subsets generally showed larger estimated richness.

Comment on this clone: Antigen: not known.

Germline V lookup: CDR1 MRHNA, CDR2 SNTAGT. Between the trimmed V and J ends, which lost 0 bases and 5 bases, there was a span of 12 bases. This CDR3 is built from 15 residues. Replicate sorted-subset PCRs were loaded with 150 to 250 ng DNA, 30,000 or so T cell genomes. Generated by immunoSEQ multiplex PCR, the TCRdb table keeps only in-frame clones and is missing some. The repertoire consists of about 2.3 million clones, with 80% to 95% occurring once and the leading ten covering approximately 0.39%. The source is a man younger than 30 in good health. Some clones in this sample may be carry-over from other donors' samples. The J gene is TRBJ2-3, the V gene TRBV6-4; D may be TRBD2 (6 bases). The sequencing sample was made of naive CD4+ T cells from PBMCs. The subset was: CD45RA+ positively selected. The CDR3 DNA reads TGTGCCAGCAGTGACTCATTCGGAGCGGGAGATACGCAGTATTTT. Its protein product is CASSDSFGAGDTQYF.